The rows below give T cell receptor beta chains drawn from one sample of a study of T-cell memory formation after mild COVID-19. TCRdb re-called the 5' RACE reads with MiXCR, one entry per CDR3 protein. The repertoire holds hundreds of thousands of distinct CDR3 sequences, with around 16% as singletons. The sequenced sample consisted of PBMCs or a T cell subset sorted from them (not recorded which). These receptor sequences come from an adult woman who had mild COVID-19 (a few samples of this study predate the infection). Cell type and time point are not known. Both conserved end residues are part of each CDR3. Each record gives: CDR3 length, clone size, V gene, D gene, J gene, CDR3 DNA, CDR3 protein. D genes are given only for firm matches. Size values are once, few and many counts, or a class for expanded clones, and some rows have none.

14	.	TRBV2	TRBD2	TRBJ2-7	TGTGCCAGCAGTATCAGCGGGGGGTCCTACGAGCAGTACTTC	CASSISGGSYEQYF
15	.	TRBV5-1	.	TRBJ2-1	TGCGCCAGCAGCTTGACCGGCCAAGCAACTAATGAGCAGTTCTTC	CASSLTGQATNEQFF
15	few	TRBV30	TRBD2	TRBJ2-7	TGTGCCTGGAGTGTACTGGGACTAGCGGTCTACGAGCAGTACTTC	CAWSVLGLAVYEQYF
14	once	TRBV5-5	.	TRBJ2-3	TGTGCCAGCAGCTTGTATCGTAGCACAGATACGCAGTATTTT	CASSLYRSTDTQYF
13	.	TRBV19	.	TRBJ1-1	TGTGCCAGTGGAGGGAGGTCGGGCACTGAAGCTTTCTTT	CASGGRSGTEAFF
14	few	TRBV30	.	TRBJ2-7	TGTGCCTGGAGTGACGGCAGGTGGCCCTACGAGCAGTACTTC	CAWSDGRWPYEQYF
14	few	TRBV5-1	.	TRBJ2-7	TGCGCCAGCAGCTTGGGACAGGCCCTTGGCGAGCAGTACTTC	CASSLGQALGEQYF
12	few	TRBV7-9	.	TRBJ1-2	TGTGCCAGCAGCTTGGAGAGATATGGCTACACCTTC	CASSLERYGYTF
17	.	TRBV13	.	TRBJ2-3	TGTGCCAGCAGCCCAGCTAGAGGGTGGGCCCTTACAGATACGCAGTATTTT	CASSPARGWALTDTQYF
15	.	TRBV5-1	.	TRBJ2-4	TGCGCCAGCAGCTTGGTTGTTCGGGGCGAAAACATTCAGTACTTC	CASSLVVRGENIQYF
16	few	TRBV5-6	TRBD2	TRBJ2-1	TGTGCCAGCAGCCTACGTACTAGCGGGAGAACCTATGAGCAGTTCTTC	CASSLRTSGRTYEQFF
15	.	TRBV2	TRBD2	TRBJ2-7	TGTGCCAGCAGTCTCGGACTAGCGGGGGTGGACGAGCAGTACTTC	CASSLGLAGVDEQYF
19	.	TRBV5-6	.	TRBJ1-1	TGTGCCAGCAGCTTGGATTTAGACCCCGCGAGGGACCGGCCCACTGAAGCTTTCTTT	CASSLDLDPARDRPTEAFF
16	once	TRBV7-2	TRBD2	TRBJ2-3	TGTGCCAGCAGCTTCCGGGGACTAGCGGGGAAAGATACGCAGTATTTT	CASSFRGLAGKDTQYF
16	few	TRBV18	TRBD1	TRBJ2-7	TGTGCCAGCTCACCGGGTTCTCAGACAGGGGCCTACGAGCAGTACTTC	CASSPGSQTGAYEQYF
16	few	TRBV10-3	TRBD2	TRBJ2-3	TGTGCCATCAGTGAGCCGTTAGCGGGGGCAACAGATACGCAGTATTTT	CAISEPLAGATDTQYF
15	few	TRBV24-1	.	TRBJ2-3	TGTGCCACCAGTGAAGTCGGAGGTTACACAGATACGCAGTATTTT	CATSEVGGYTDTQYF
14	few	TRBV18	.	TRBJ2-7	TGTGCCAGCTCACCATCGTCCAGGGTCTACGAGCAGTACTTC	CASSPSSRVYEQYF
16	few	TRBV12-3/TRBV12-4	.	TRBJ1-5	TGTGCCAGCAGTCTCCTCTCAGGGAAGGGGCATCAGCCCCAGCATTTT	CASSLLSGKGHQPQHF
14	many	TRBV11-2	.	TRBJ1-1	TGTGCCAGCAGCTTACAACAGGGGAACACTGAAGCTTTCTTT	CASSLQQGNTEAFF
15	.	TRBV18	TRBD2	TRBJ2-1	TGTGCCAGCTCACCACCGTCGACGCGGGGGGAGGAGCAGTTCTTC	CASSPPSTRGEEQFF
16	.	TRBV6-2/TRBV6-3	TRBD2	TRBJ2-5	TGTGCCAGCAGTTACTCCGGGTTGCGGGAGTCAGTGACCCAGTACTTC	CASSYSGLRESVTQYF
14	many	TRBV24-1	TRBD2	TRBJ2-1	TGTGCCACTAGAAGCGGGAGAGGGCTCAATGAGCAGTTCTTC	CATRSGRGLNEQFF
16	few	TRBV15	.	TRBJ2-1	TGTGCCACCAGCAGAGGGGTGGAGGGGGTATACAATGAGCAGTTCTTC	CATSRGVEGVYNEQFF
13	.	TRBV12-3/TRBV12-4	.	TRBJ1-1	TGTGCCAGCAGTTTTGGACGGGGAGTTGAAGCTTTCTTT	CASSFGRGVEAFF
17	.	TRBV7-9	.	TRBJ1-3	TGTGCCAGCAGCCGCGCTTTAGGGGAGGTCTATGGAAACACCATATATTTT	CASSRALGEVYGNTIYF
15	.	TRBV5-1	.	TRBJ2-1	TGCGCCAGCAGCTTGGATGTATTGGCCAACAATGAGCAGTTCTTC	CASSLDVLANNEQFF
12	many	TRBV3-1	.	TRBJ2-5	TGTGCCAGCAGCCCCCTCGACCCGCAATTGTACTTC	CASSPLDPQLYF
15	few	TRBV9	TRBD2	TRBJ2-1	TGTGCCAGCAGCGTAGCACTAGCGGGAGCCTATGAGCAGTTCTTC	CASSVALAGAYEQFF
15	.	TRBV19	TRBD1	TRBJ2-5	TGTGCCAGTAGAGGTCTCGACAGGGGGCGAGAGACCCAGTACTTC	CASRGLDRGRETQYF
16	few	TRBV2	.	TRBJ1-5	TGTGCCAGCAGCAGAAACGAGGGGAAGCTACAGCAGCCCCAGCATTTT	CASSRNEGKLQQPQHF
18	.	TRBV7-6	TRBD1	TRBJ2-2	TGTGCCAGCAGCTTAGAATCGCCGGGACAGAAGAACACCGGGGAGCTGTTTTTT	CASSLESPGQKNTGELFF
15	.	TRBV5-1	TRBD2	TRBJ2-7	TGCGCCAGCAGCTCGAGGACTAGCGGGTTCTACGAGCAGTACTTC	CASSSRTSGFYEQYF
16	.	TRBV5-1	TRBD2	TRBJ2-3	TGCGCCAGCAGCTTGGGGGACGGGAGGGCCTTTGATACGCAGTATTTT	CASSLGDGRAFDTQYF
16	.	TRBV9	TRBD2	TRBJ2-1	TGTGCCAGCAGCCGCATAGCGGGAGGGCTGAACAATGAGCAGTTCTTC	CASSRIAGGLNNEQFF
17	few	TRBV7-2	TRBD1	TRBJ1-2	TGTGCCAGCAGCCCCGGACAGGGGGCGCGTTTGTGGTATGGCTACACCTTC	CASSPGQGARLWYGYTF
16	.	TRBV18	.	TRBJ2-1	TGTGCCAGCTCGGTCGACAAACTCCTTACCTACAATGAGCAGTTCTTC	CASSVDKLLTYNEQFF
18	few	TRBV6-5	TRBD1	TRBJ2-3	TGTGCCAGCAGTTACTCCGGCCCGGGACAGGGGTGGACAGATACGCAGTATTTT	CASSYSGPGQGWTDTQYF
14	few	TRBV27	TRBD1	TRBJ1-2	TGTGCCAGCAGACGGACAGGGGATGACTATGGCTACACCTTC	CASRRTGDDYGYTF
15	few	TRBV5-1	.	TRBJ2-5	TGCGCCAGCAGCCAAACCCGTCCCTTTGCGGAGACCCAGTACTTC	CASSQTRPFAETQYF
13	few	TRBV2	.	TRBJ2-1	TGTGCCAGCAGGACGAGGTCGGAGGGTGAGCAGTTCTTC	CASRTRSEGEQFF
12	.	TRBV2	.	TRBJ1-1	TGTGCCAGCAGAATGGACAGTCCTGAAGCTTTCTTT	CASRMDSPEAFF
13	.	TRBV18	.	TRBJ2-5	TGTGCCAGCTCACCAGTATTCCAAGAGACCCAGTACTTC	CASSPVFQETQYF